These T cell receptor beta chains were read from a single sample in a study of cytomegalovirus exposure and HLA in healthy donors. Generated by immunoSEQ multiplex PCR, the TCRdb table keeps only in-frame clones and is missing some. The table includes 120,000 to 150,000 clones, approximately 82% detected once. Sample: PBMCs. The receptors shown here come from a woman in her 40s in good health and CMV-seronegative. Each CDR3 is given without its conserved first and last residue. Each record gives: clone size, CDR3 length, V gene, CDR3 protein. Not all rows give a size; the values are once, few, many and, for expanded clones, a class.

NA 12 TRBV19 ASSTDRWGTEAF
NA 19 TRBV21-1 ASSKPEGSGDECWPNNEQF
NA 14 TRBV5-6 ASSQRIGQGFLEQY
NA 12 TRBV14 ASSPGQNLYGYT
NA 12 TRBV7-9 ASSLPRPGDEAF
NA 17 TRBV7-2 ASSLGAGVGGDSNQPQH
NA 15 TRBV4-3 ASNQDGKGRFPYEQY
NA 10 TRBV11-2 ASSFSGNTIY
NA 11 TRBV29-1 SARDTNTGELF
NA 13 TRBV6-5 ASTRGGGHTDTQY
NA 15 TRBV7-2 ASSLFLPGGSGVEQY
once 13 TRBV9 ASSSFGWVAETQY
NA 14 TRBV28 ASSFRDIKIQETQY
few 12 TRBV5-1 ASSKGQSTDTQY
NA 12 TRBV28 ASNTPGQYSEQY
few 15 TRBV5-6 ASSLLRERGRKEKLF
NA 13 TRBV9 ASSVSGTAVEKLF
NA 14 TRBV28 ASSFEDRLLRYGYT
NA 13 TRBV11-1 ASSLTPSLWETQY
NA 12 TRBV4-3 ASSQDRDYNEQF
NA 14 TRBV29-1 SVAGSGGTMNTEAF
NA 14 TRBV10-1 ASRIAGTSAGLGQF